This T cell receptor (beta chain) was recovered during a study of blood T cells in healthy people across ages. Study outcomes and limitations: In the absence of known donor CMV status, changes in expanded clonotypes were possibly confounded.

Primers used in a second PCR of about 6 to 11 cycles were a sample-barcoded 5' primer and a J-beta primer mix. With 12 random nucleotides, a template-switch adaptor tagged each individual cDNA molecule. TCRdb reanalysed the 5' RACE reads using MiXCR and keeps one entry per CDR3 protein. Of about 800,000 distinct CDR3 sequences in the sample, about 25% were seen once. All donors came from Russia, were Caucasian and healthy, and spanned ages roughly 6 to 95. This clonotype was seen only a few times. The antigen is not known. Germline CDR1 SGHTA, CDR2 FQGNSA. The CDR3 contains 16 residues. The V and J ends lost 5 bases and 1 base respectively, with 14 bases between them. These data were also reused for a study on T cells of mothers and their children. From that paper: Mothers gave over 10 million TCR beta CDR3 reads each, and children several million each.

The sequence came from a boy aged 5-17 years in good health. V and J are TRBV7-2 and TRBJ2-2; a possible D gene is TRBD2 (6 bases). Material: blood. CDR3: CASSRERALNTGELFF. The CDR3 nucleotides are TGTGCCAGCAGCCGGGAGAGGGCGTTGAACACCGGGGAGCTGTTTTTT.